A selection of T cell receptor beta chains follows, all from one sample in a study of T cell responses to AZD1222 COVID-19 vaccine. The method was immunoSEQ multiplex PCR; TCRdb's version includes in-frame clones alone and lacks a portion of them. Of 150,000 to 250,000 clones in the sample, approximately 90% were seen once. The sequences come from peripheral blood, collected 28 days after the second AZD1222 dose. Receptor source: an adult who received the AZD1222 COVID-19 vaccine. CDR3s include the opening cysteine and the closing phenylalanine or tryptophan. Fields, in order: V gene, D gene, J gene, clone size, CDR3 DNA, CDR3 protein. D genes are given only for firm matches. Size tells how often a clone was seen (once, few, many) or the class of an expanded clone, and some rows leave it out.

V gene: TRBV7-7
D gene: -
J gene: TRBJ2-5
clone size: -
CDR3 DNA: TGTGCTAGCAGCTCAACCCGGGGAGGAGATCAAGAGACCCAGTACTTC
CDR3 protein: CASSSTRGGDQETQYF

V gene: TRBV3-1/TRBV3-2
D gene: TRBD2
J gene: TRBJ2-3
clone size: once
CDR3 DNA: TGTGCCAGCAGCCAAGATACAGCGGGGGGCGATACGCAGTATTTT
CDR3 protein: CASSQDTAGGDTQYF

V gene: TRBV6-5
D gene: TRBD2
J gene: TRBJ2-7
clone size: -
CDR3 DNA: TGTGCCAGCAGTAGCGGGAGGGCCTCCGAGCAGTACTTC
CDR3 protein: CASSSGRASEQYF

V gene: TRBV7-9
D gene: -
J gene: TRBJ2-4
clone size: -
CDR3 DNA: TGTGCCAGCAGCTTACCTGTGGAGAACATTCAGTACTTC
CDR3 protein: CASSLPVENIQYF

V gene: TRBV5-1
D gene: -
J gene: TRBJ1-3
clone size: -
CDR3 DNA: TGCGCCAGCAGCTCAAACCCGGGCGATCGAAGCTCTGGAAACACCATATATTTT
CDR3 protein: CASSSNPGDRSSGNTIYF

V gene: TRBV20-1
D gene: -
J gene: TRBJ2-7
clone size: -
CDR3 DNA: TGCAGTGCTAGTATGGCGGGCCAGGGGCCTCGAGGTGGAGAACAGTACTTC
CDR3 protein: CSASMAGQGPRGGEQYF

V gene: TRBV3-1/TRBV3-2
D gene: TRBD1
J gene: TRBJ2-7
clone size: -
CDR3 DNA: TGTGCCAGCAGCCAACCGGACAGGGGAGGCGAGCAGTACTTC
CDR3 protein: CASSQPDRGGEQYF

V gene: TRBV4-2
D gene: -
J gene: TRBJ1-2
clone size: -
CDR3 DNA: TGTGCCAGCAGCCAAGGAGTTAACAGTCTCTCTGGCTACACCTTC
CDR3 protein: CASSQGVNSLSGYTF

V gene: TRBV2
D gene: TRBD1
J gene: TRBJ1-2
clone size: -
CDR3 DNA: TGTGCCAGCAGACTACGTCCGGGACAGGGTTATGGCTACACCTTC
CDR3 protein: CASRLRPGQGYGYTF

V gene: TRBV28
D gene: TRBD2
J gene: TRBJ2-1
clone size: few
CDR3 DNA: TGTGCCAGCAGTCTTAGCGGGACCGCCTACAATGAGCAGTTCTTC
CDR3 protein: CASSLSGTAYNEQFF

V gene: TRBV19
D gene: -
J gene: TRBJ2-1
clone size: -
CDR3 DNA: TGTGCCAGTAGTATCCTGGGGGGACTTTACAATGAGCAGTTCTTC
CDR3 protein: CASSILGGLYNEQFF